This entry describes one T cell receptor beta chain. These data are taken from a study of blood T cell repertoires in COVID-19. Cohort assignment relied on participant-reported clinical history. Donors in Cohort 3 who had recovered were those with two negative PCRs, healthcare professional clearance, or resolution of their symptoms. TCRdb's table, derived via immunoSEQ multiplex PCR, lists solely in-frame clones and lacks some. The data contain approximately 330,000 clones, about nine tenths of them singletons. The sequence derives from a woman in her twenties or thirties who had recovered from COVID-19. The sequenced sample consisted of PBMCs or T cells enriched from blood (not recorded which).

The CDR3 region is CSVRETGSGTGELFF. CDR3 sequence (DNA): TGCAGCGTTAGGGAGACAGGGTCGGGCACCGGGGAGCTGTTTTTT. The V call is TRBV29-1, the J call TRBJ2-2, with 7 bases fitting TRBD1. From germline, CDR1 is SQVTM and CDR2 ANQGSEA. J gave up 4 bases and V 5 bases, and 10 bases lay outside the gene matches. There are 15 residues in the CDR3.